This passage covers 6 T cell receptor beta chains from one sample sequenced in a study of regulatory T cells in long-lasting Graves disease. CDR3-region Arm-PCR and iRepertoire HTBI primers produced the TCR beta libraries. TCRdb reanalysed the multiplex PCR reads using MiXCR and keeps one entry per CDR3 protein. The data contain 350,000 to 450,000 distinct CDR3 sequences, more than 20% of them seen just once; the ten biggest clones take up 25% to 30%. Time point denoted: persistent/refractory GD, antithyroid drugs over 5 years with positive TRAb. Extracted PBMC RNA gave rise to the TCR library. Sequencing used peripheral blood mononuclear cells (PBMCs), obtained when the disease was refractory, from a patient treated with antithyroid drugs. Receptors were obtained from a middle-aged woman with Graves disease.

The V and J genes are TRBV7-9 and TRBJ1-1; TRBD1 matches at 7 bases. This CDR3 is 17 amino acids long. Germline V lookup: CDR1 SEHNR, CDR2 FQNEAQ (reference sequence). J was trimmed by 0 bases and V by 5 bases; bases with no gene match: 12. This CDR3 reads CASSPTWDSQMNTEAFF. For the CDR3, the DNA is TGTGCCAGCAGCCCAACTTGGGACAGTCAAATGAACACTGAAGCTTTCTTT.

This clonotype was observed a few times. The genes are TRBV7-8 and TRBJ2-6; D is ambiguous. The CDR3 is 13 amino acids. Trimming left V 5 bases short and J 6 bases short, with 8 bases between. The germline V gene has CDR1 SGHVS and CDR2 FQNEAQ. The CDR3: CASSPTEANVLTF. The DNA of the CDR3 is TGTGCCAGCAGCCCGACCGAGGCCAACGTCCTGACTTTC.

This clonotype appeared many times. J is TRBJ2-7 and V is TRBV27; 9 positions match TRBD1. V was clipped by 2 bases and J by 2 bases; unmatched bases: 4. Germline lookup yields CDR1 MNHEY and CDR2 SMNVEV (reference sequence). CDR3 size: 15 residues. The CDR3, as DNA: TGTGCCAGCAGTTTAGGACAGGGGCCAACCTACGAGCAGTACTTC. Amino acids: CASSLGQGPTYEQYF.

The chain links TRBV11-2 to TRBJ2-1; TRBD2 agrees at 10 bases. V trimming: 6 bases; J trimming: 2 bases; junction bases outside the gene matches: 7. The CDR3 length is 16 residues. CDR1 SGHAT and CDR2 FQNNGV come from the germline V gene. Written as DNA, the CDR3 is TGTGCCAGCAGAAATAGCGGGAGGAAGCCCTACAATGAGCAGTTCTTC. Its protein is CASRNSGRKPYNEQFF.

The table lists this clonotype with many counts. The CDR3 sequence: CASSFFGRATEQYF. The CDR3 DNA reads as TGTGCCAGCAGTTTTTTCGGGAGGGCCACCGAGCAGTACTTC. The chain carries TRBV28 and TRBJ2-7; 8 bases are a match to TRBD2. Germline loops: CDR1 MDHEN, CDR2 SYDVKM. This CDR3 region has 14 residues. J was trimmed by 6 bases and V by 3 bases; bases with no gene match: 7.

In this sample, this clonotype turned up a few times. The CDR3 here is CASSYGGNEQYF. The CDR3 DNA reads TGTGCCAGCAGTTACGGGGGTAACGAGCAGTACTTC. This rearrangement joins TRBV6-5 to TRBJ2-7; D tentatively fits TRBD1 or TRBD2 (5 bases each). Germline CDR1 reads MNHEY; CDR2 reads SVGAGI. V lost 2 bases, J lost 5 bases, and 7 bases lay in between. CDR3 size: 12 residues.